This T cell receptor (beta chain) derives from a study of blood T cell repertoires in COVID-19. As for the study in general: T cells, B-cell-depleted T cells, or PBMCs provided the cDNA or gDNA that served as material.

This clone turned up a few times. Authors' data handling: Researchers report that nucleated cell counts were estimated from reference gene primer amplification. Clones were read by immunoSEQ multiplex PCR, and TCRdb kept only the in-frame ones, dropping some. From that table come the V and J calls and clone size; the DNA was used to work out D and trimming. The profile shows a few hundred thousand clones, roughly 87% of them singletons. Trimming shortened V by 4 bases and J by 7 bases, and 11 bases separated the two germline ends. The CDR3 runs 13 residues. The germline gives CDR1 MGHRA, CDR2 YSYEKL. Sequencing was performed on peripheral blood. This rearrangement joins TRBV4-1 to TRBJ1-5; D gene ambiguous. This TCR was recovered from a middle-aged man with active or convalescent COVID-19. The chain's CDR3 is CASSRLGGQPQHF. The CDR3 DNA reads TGCGCCAGCAGCCGTCTAGGTGGCCAGCCCCAGCATTTT.